Listed below are T cell receptor beta chains from one sample, sequenced in a study of T cells in Graves' hyperthyroidism and ophthalmopathy. TCRdb recomputed calls from the multiplex PCR reads with MiXCR, one row per CDR3 protein. This table has roughly 500,000 distinct CDR3 sequences, roughly 50% appearing once. The source material was peripheral blood or thyroid tissue (not recorded which). Source of these receptors: an adult woman with Graves' disease, either hyperthyroidism or ophthalmopathy (not recorded which). CDR3s include the opening cysteine and the closing phenylalanine or tryptophan. The order of the fields is V gene, D gene, clone size, J gene, CDR3 protein, CDR3 DNA. D genes are given only for firm matches. Size is omitted from some rows. Given values are once, few, many or a class for expanded clones.

V: TRBV10-3; D: .; size: .; J: TRBJ2-7; CDR3: CAIRREPTFGEQYF; DNA: TGTGCCATCCGACGTGAGCCTACCTTTGGGGAGCAGTACTTC
V: TRBV10-3; D: .; size: .; J: TRBJ2-2; CDR3: CAISGRLGSGELFF; DNA: TGTGCCATCAGTGGACGGCTGGGCTCCGGGGAGCTGTTTTTT
V: TRBV12-3/TRBV12-4; D: .; size: many; J: TRBJ1-1; CDR3: CATVYGFNTEAFF; DNA: TGTGCCACCGTTTACGGGTTCAACACTGAAGCTTTCTTT
V: TRBV29-1; D: TRBD2; size: many; J: TRBJ2-7; CDR3: CSVVREGLAPYEQYF; DNA: TGCAGCGTTGTTAGAGAAGGACTAGCGCCATACGAGCAGTACTTC
V: TRBV7-8; D: .; size: .; J: TRBJ2-3; CDR3: CASSSRLGSTDTQYF; DNA: TGTGCCAGCAGCTCGCGGTTGGGGAGCACAGATACGCAGTATTTT
V: TRBV12-3/TRBV12-4; D: .; size: many; J: TRBJ2-7; CDR3: CASSSVLESYYEQYF; DNA: TGTGCCAGCAGTTCTGTGCTTGAGAGCTACTACGAGCAGTACTTC
V: TRBV7-9; D: .; size: .; J: TRBJ2-1; CDR3: CASSLPGLFNEQFF; DNA: TGTGCCAGCAGCTTACCGGGACTTTTTAATGAGCAGTTCTTC
V: TRBV28; D: TRBD1; size: many; J: TRBJ2-7; CDR3: CASRRTGRGEQYF; DNA: TGTGCCAGCAGGAGGACAGGGCGTGGTGAGCAGTACTTC
V: TRBV7-2; D: .; size: few; J: TRBJ1-3; CDR3: CASSLVDSTIYF; DNA: TGTGCCAGCAGCTTAGTCGACTCCACCATATATTTT
V: TRBV7-3; D: .; size: many; J: TRBJ1-1; CDR3: CASSLTSDRGEAFF; DNA: TGTGCCAGCAGCTTAACGAGCGACCGGGGAGAAGCTTTCTTT
V: TRBV5-5; D: .; size: many; J: TRBJ2-5; CDR3: CASRPSEASYSLYF; DNA: TGTGCCAGCAGACCCTCGGAGGCCAGCTACTCTCTGTACTTC
V: TRBV5-1; D: TRBD1; size: .; J: TRBJ1-5; CDR3: CASSLTGGNQPQRF; DNA: TGCGCCAGCAGCTTGACAGGGGGAAATCAGCCCCAGCGTTTT
V: TRBV20-1; D: .; size: many; J: TRBJ2-7; CDR3: CTSRRRSGNTYEQYF; DNA: TGCACCTCTCGGCGGAGATCGGGGAACACCTACGAGCAGTACTTC
V: TRBV2; D: .; size: .; J: TRBJ1-6; CDR3: CATTGGRLYLQGLPLHF; DNA: TGTGCCACCACCGGGGGGAGGCTATACCTGCAGGGTTTACCCCTCCACTTT